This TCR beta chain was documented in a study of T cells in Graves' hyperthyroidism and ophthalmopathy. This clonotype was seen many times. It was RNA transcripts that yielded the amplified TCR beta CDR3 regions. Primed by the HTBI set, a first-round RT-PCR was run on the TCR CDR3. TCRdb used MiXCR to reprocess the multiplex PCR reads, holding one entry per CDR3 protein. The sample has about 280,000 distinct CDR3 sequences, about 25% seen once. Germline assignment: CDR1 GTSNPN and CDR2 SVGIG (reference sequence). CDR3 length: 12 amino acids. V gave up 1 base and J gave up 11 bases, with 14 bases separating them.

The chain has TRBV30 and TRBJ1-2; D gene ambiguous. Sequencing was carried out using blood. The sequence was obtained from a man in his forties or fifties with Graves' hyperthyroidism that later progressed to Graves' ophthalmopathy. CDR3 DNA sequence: TGTGCCTGGAGTGGGGTCGCCGTCGAATACACCTTC. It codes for CAWSGVAVEYTF.